These T cell receptor beta chains were read from a single sample in a study of cytomegalovirus exposure and HLA in healthy donors. Data came from immunoSEQ multiplex PCR; TCRdb stores just in-frame clones and leaves some out. There are 250,000 to 400,000 clones in the sample; 87% occur only once, and about 1% lies in the top ten. The specimen was PBMCs. These receptor sequences come from a woman aged 25 to 39 in good health and CMV-seropositive. Both conserved end residues are part of each CDR3. D genes are given only for firm matches.

J | D | V | length | CDR3
TRBJ2-7 | TRBD2 | TRBV30 | 14 | CAWSEGTSFYEQYF
TRBJ1-1 | - | TRBV10-3 | 11 | CAIRGGPEAFF
TRBJ2-7 | TRBD2 | TRBV19 | 14 | CASSASGGSYEQYF
TRBJ2-7 | - | TRBV6-5 | 11 | CASNQGNEQYF
TRBJ2-1 | - | TRBV10-3 | 12 | CAISWKINEQFF
TRBJ2-1 | TRBD1 | TRBV6-5 | 13 | CASSWDRNNEQFF
TRBJ2-7 | TRBD1 | TRBV28 | 14 | CASSIPRDSYEQYF
TRBJ2-1 | - | TRBV7-9 | 15 | CASSLNSGRGNEQFF
TRBJ2-7 | TRBD2 | TRBV6-6 | 15 | CASSPRTSGSFAYYF
TRBJ2-7 | TRBD1 | TRBV7-9 | 14 | CASSSRQGPYEQYF
TRBJ1-2 | TRBD1 | TRBV27 | 15 | CASSLLGQGARGYTF
TRBJ1-4 | TRBD1 | TRBV5-6 | 16 | CASSLKEQGAREKLFF
TRBJ2-3 | TRBD1 | TRBV7-6 | 16 | CASSPRTGRSTDTQYF
TRBJ2-1 | TRBD2 | TRBV7-2 | 15 | CASSSGLAGTNEQFF
TRBJ2-3 | - | TRBV4-3 | 15 | CASSQGRGYTDTQYF
TRBJ1-4 | - | TRBV10-3 | 16 | CAISESVAGINEKLFF
TRBJ2-5 | - | TRBV15 | 15 | CATSRDGPSQETQYF
TRBJ1-2 | TRBD1 | TRBV28 | 14 | CASRRGTGTYGYTF
TRBJ2-5 | - | TRBV30 | 12 | CAWDTGGETQYF
TRBJ2-7 | - | TRBV7-2 | 14 | CASSPVGGTYEQYF
TRBJ1-1 | TRBD1 | TRBV11-1 | 16 | CASSSRRGTANTEAFF
TRBJ1-1 | TRBD1 | TRBV28 | 15 | CASSLDRGMNTEAFF
TRBJ2-1 | - | TRBV6-1 | 13 | CASSDMDGNEQFF
TRBJ2-3 | TRBD2 | TRBV4-1 | 16 | CASSQRGLAPTDTQYF
TRBJ2-5 | - | TRBV30 | 17 | CAWTYGLGPAAAETQYF
TRBJ1-2 | - | TRBV4-1 | 18 | CASSQDPGQSALIYGYTF
TRBJ2-7 | - | TRBV18 | 12 | CASSPRSDEQYF
TRBJ2-7 | - | TRBV7-8 | 14 | CASSTVSGPQEQYF
TRBJ2-1 | - | TRBV7-8 | 17 | CASSLARKVAVHNEQFF
TRBJ1-3 | - | TRBV4-2 | 13 | CASSIEGGNTIYF
TRBJ1-6 | - | TRBV30 | 16 | CAWSVQAPAYNSPLHF
TRBJ2-1 | - | TRBV5-1 | 12 | CASSKPPGEQFF
TRBJ2-7 | TRBD1 | TRBV15 | 16 | CATSRPVGTVSYEQYF
TRBJ1-5 | - | TRBV28 | 14 | CASREQVVNQPQHF
TRBJ2-3 | - | TRBV2 | 14 | CAISSAPSTDTQYF
TRBJ1-2 | TRBD1 | TRBV4-1 | 15 | CASSQGQGGHYGYTF
TRBJ1-1 | - | TRBV7-2 | 16 | CASSLLYRVEGTEAFF
TRBJ2-3 | TRBD1 | TRBV5-4 | 15 | CASRPGTGPTDTQYF
TRBJ2-5 | - | TRBV6-1 | 11 | CASSLRETQYF
TRBJ2-5 | TRBD1 | TRBV30 | 13 | CAWDGTGDPTQYF
TRBJ2-5 | - | TRBV6-6 | 13 | CASSYGGQETQYF